These T cell receptor beta chains were read from a single sample in a study of type 1 regulatory T cells. Their specific antigens are unknown. MiXCR, run by TCRdb on the reads, gives a single entry per CDR3 protein. The sample consists of roughly 71,000 distinct CDR3 sequences, around 63% of them appearing once. The sequencing sample was made of cultured T cells, either the whole culture or a sorted T cell fraction (not recorded which). Receptor source: a human donor in good health. Both conserved end residues are part of each CDR3. A D gene is named only where the DNA matches it firmly. Size values are once, few and many counts, or a class for expanded clones, and some rows have none.

v_gene	len	d_gene	j_gene	abundance	CDR3nt	CDR3aa
TRBV11-2	14	-	TRBJ1-1	few	TGTGCCAGCAGCTCTTGGACAGTGAACACTGAAGCTTTCTTT	CASSSWTVNTEAFF
TRBV30	13	TRBD2	TRBJ2-1	few	TGTGCCTGGAGTCCACTAGCGGGAGGGCCTGAGTTCTTC	CAWSPLAGGPEFF
TRBV18	14	-	TRBJ2-1	-	TGTGCCAGCTCACCGCGCGTCTTTGCCCCTGAGCAGTTCTTC	CASSPRVFAPEQFF
TRBV19	15	TRBD2	TRBJ2-1	-	TGTGCCAGTAGTACGACTAGCGGGAGGGTCCATGAGCAGTTCTTC	CASSTTSGRVHEQFF
TRBV7-3	14	-	TRBJ2-2	few	TGTGCCAGCAGCTTGACAGGGAGGACCGGGGAGCTGTTTTTT	CASSLTGRTGELFF
TRBV6-2/TRBV6-3	16	TRBD2	TRBJ2-1	-	TGTGCCAGCAGTTACTCTTCCGGCGGGAGGTTGGTTGAGCAGTTCTTC	CASSYSSGGRLVEQFF
TRBV19	15	TRBD2	TRBJ2-1	-	TGTGCCAGTAGTCCCACACTAGCGGGAGGATATGAGCAGTTCTTC	CASSPTLAGGYEQFF
TRBV7-2	14	TRBD2	TRBJ2-3	few	TGTGCCAGCAGCTTAGCTAGCGGGAGCGGTACGCAGTATTTT	CASSLASGSGTQYF
TRBV20-1	14	TRBD2	TRBJ2-3	few	TGCAGTGCTATTCGGGGCGGGAGTGCAGATACGCAGTATTTT	CSAIRGGSADTQYF
TRBV18	12	-	TRBJ2-5	-	TGTGCCAGCTCACCTCCAGAAGAGACCCAGTACTTC	CASSPPEETQYF
TRBV9	14	-	TRBJ2-7	-	TGTGCCAGCAGCGTAGGTCCGACCCGCTACGAGCAGTACTTC	CASSVGPTRYEQYF
TRBV4-1	19	TRBD1	TRBJ2-7	-	TGCGCCAGCAGCCAAGCGGAGAACAGGGGGCGACCATTTGGCTACGAGCAGTACTTC	CASSQAENRGRPFGYEQYF
TRBV15	17	-	TRBJ1-3	few	TGTGCCACCAGCAGAGATCAGGGTTTCCTTGCTGGAAACACCATATATTTT	CATSRDQGFLAGNTIYF
TRBV24-1	16	-	TRBJ2-2	-	TGTGCCACCAGTGATTTAAAGGGGGCGAACACCGGGGAGCTGTTTTTT	CATSDLKGANTGELFF
TRBV19	13	-	TRBJ1-5	-	TGTGCCAGTAGTATCGACGGGGATCAGCCCCAGCATTTT	CASSIDGDQPQHF
TRBV12-3/TRBV12-4	12	-	TRBJ2-5	-	TGTGCCAGCAGTGTGGACCAGGTAACCCAGTACTTC	CASSVDQVTQYF
TRBV20-1	15	-	TRBJ1-1	-	TGCAGTGCTAGAGTTTTCGACAGAGAAGACACTGAAGCTTTCTTT	CSARVFDREDTEAFF
TRBV7-2	18	TRBD2	TRBJ2-7	few	TGTGCCAGCAGCTTAGCCCGGACTAGCGGGGGGCCGAGGTACGAGCAGTACTTC	CASSLARTSGGPRYEQYF
TRBV9	16	TRBD2	TRBJ2-7	few	TGTGCCAGCAGCGACGGACTAGCGGGGCCCTCCTACGAGCAGTACTTC	CASSDGLAGPSYEQYF
TRBV4-1	15	TRBD1	TRBJ2-2	-	TGCGCCAGCAGCCTTGGGGACAGGGGGACCGGGGAGCTGTTTTTT	CASSLGDRGTGELFF
TRBV20-1	14	-	TRBJ2-5	-	TGCAGTGCTAGAGATGGGGGTTTCATCGAGACCCAGTACTTC	CSARDGGFIETQYF
TRBV5-1	16	TRBD1	TRBJ2-1	-	TGCGCCAGCAGCTTGGTTTCAGGGGGCGTCTACAATGAGCAGTTCTTC	CASSLVSGGVYNEQFF
TRBV29-1	14	TRBD1	TRBJ2-3	-	TGCAGCGTTGGACTGGGACAGACCACAGATACGCAGTATTTT	CSVGLGQTTDTQYF
TRBV5-1	13	-	TRBJ2-2	-	TGCGCCAGCAGCTTGGGCAGCACCGGGGAGCTGTTTTTT	CASSLGSTGELFF